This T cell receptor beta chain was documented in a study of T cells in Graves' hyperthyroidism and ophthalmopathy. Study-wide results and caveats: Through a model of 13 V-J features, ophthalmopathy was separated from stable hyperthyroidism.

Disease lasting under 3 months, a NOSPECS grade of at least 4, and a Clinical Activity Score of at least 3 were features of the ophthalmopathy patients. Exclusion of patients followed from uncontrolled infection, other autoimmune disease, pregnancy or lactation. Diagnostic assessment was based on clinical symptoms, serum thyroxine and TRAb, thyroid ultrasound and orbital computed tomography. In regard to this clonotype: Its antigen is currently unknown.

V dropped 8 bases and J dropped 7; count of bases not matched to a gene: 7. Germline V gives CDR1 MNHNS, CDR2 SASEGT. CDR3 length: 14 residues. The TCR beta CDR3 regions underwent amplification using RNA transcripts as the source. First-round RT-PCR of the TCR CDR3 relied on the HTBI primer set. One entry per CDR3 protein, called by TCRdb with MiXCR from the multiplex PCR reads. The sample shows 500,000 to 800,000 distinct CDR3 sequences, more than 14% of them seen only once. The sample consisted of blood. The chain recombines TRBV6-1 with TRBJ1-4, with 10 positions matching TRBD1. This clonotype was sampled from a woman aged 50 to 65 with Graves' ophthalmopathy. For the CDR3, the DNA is TGTGCCAGCGTTAGGGACAGGGGTACTGAAAAACTGTTTTTT. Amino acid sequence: CASVRDRGTEKLFF.